A single sample gave rise to the 24 T cell receptor beta chains below, sequenced in a study of molecular identifiers for immune sequencing clone quantification. Each CDR3 protein is one row after TCRdb ran MiXCR on the PCR reads. The repertoire consists of 60,000 to 70,000 distinct CDR3 sequences, with under 20% occurring once and the leading ten covering about 1.5%. Sequencing was carried out using naive CD8+ T cells from blood, with Jurkat cell RNA spiked in. Sample subset: FACS-sorted CD8+CD4-CCR7+CD45RA+ naive T cells. The receptor set was obtained from a human donor in good health. Some libraries in this study had Jurkat cell RNA spiked in.

Comments on this clonotype: Sequence at one end of the junction differs from germline and may be a read error. The rearrangement uses TRBV4-1 and TRBJ2-7; D is undetermined. This CDR3 comprises 16 residues. Germline values: CDR1 MGHRA, CDR2 YSYEKL. The CDR3 coding sequence is TGCGCCAGCAGCCAGACCTCTTCCGACCCTCCTTACGAGCGGTACTTC. Amino acids: CASSQTSSDPPYERYF.

This clonotype came up many times. The chain has TRBV7-9 and TRBJ2-3; 8 bases match TRBD1. This CDR3 spans 14 amino acids. The V gene's germline CDR1 is SEHNR and CDR2 FQNEAQ (reference sequence). V shed 4 bases and J 5 bases; nucleotides not matched to a gene: 5. The DNA of the CDR3 is TGTGCCAGCAGCTCCCAGGGGGCCAGAGATACGCAGTATTTT. This sequence encodes CASSSQGARDTQYF.

There are many counts of this clonotype. V gene TRBV14 combines with J gene TRBJ2-3; no clear D. The V gene's germline CDR1 is SGHDN and CDR2 FVKESK. CDR3 length: 13 amino acids. V was clipped by 2 bases and J by 2 bases, with 5 bases between them. This chain's CDR3 is CASSQTATDTQYF. CDR3 sequence (DNA): TGTGCCAGCAGCCAAACAGCCACAGATACGCAGTATTTT.

A word on this clonotype: A read error is possible here, since a much larger clone lies one base away. The chain joins TRBV9 to TRBJ2-7; possible D gene TRBD1, 6 bases. Trimming left V 4 bases short and J 5 bases short, with 10 bases between. Germline V gene sequence: CDR1 SGDLS, CDR2 YYNGEE. The CDR3 sequence is 12 residues long. The CDR3 protein is CASSQRGNEQYF. In DNA form, the CDR3 reads TGTGCCAGCAGCCAGAGGGGGAACGAGCAGTACTTC.

The CDR3 spells CATKSAGGRTPNEQFF. CDR3 bases: TGTGCCACCAAATCCGCGGGAGGAAGGACCCCCAATGAGCAGTTCTTC. The rearrangement links TRBV10-3 to TRBJ2-1; 8 nucleotides match TRBD2. V trimming: 10 bases; J trimming: 6 bases; junction bases outside the gene matches: 17. CDR1 ENHRY and CDR2 SYGVKD come from the germline V gene. This CDR3 has 16 residues.

Remarks on this clonotype: One end of the junction is discordant with germline, which a read error may explain. J is TRBJ1-3 and V is TRBV29-1; D gene ambiguous. The V gene's germline CDR1 is SQVTM and CDR2 ANQGSEA. The CDR3 loop spans 14 amino acids. The CDR3 DNA reads as TGCAGCGTCCTCCCCATAAACTCTGGAAACACCGTATATTTT. It translates to CSVLPINSGNTVYF. The full variable domain, rest sourced from reference TRBV29-1 and TRBJ1-3, is SAVISQKPSRDICQRGTSLTIQCQVDSQVTMMFWYRQQPGQSLTLIATANQGSEATYESGFVIDKFPISRPNLTFSTLTVSNMSPEDSSIYLCSVLPINSGNTVYFGEGSWLTVV.

This clonotype was counted ten times or more. This chain connects TRBV20-1 to TRBJ2-7; TRBD2 matches at 11 bases. Germline V gives CDR1 DFQATT, CDR2 SNEGSKA (reference sequence). The CDR3 length is 15 residues. The V gene end was trimmed by 4 bases and the J gene end by 5 bases; junction bases not matched to a gene: 10. The CDR3 nucleotides are TGCAGTGCTACGAGGCTAGCGGGAGGTCGGGACGAGCAGTACTTC. It encodes CSATRLAGGRDEQYF.

This clonotype showed up many times. CDR3 sequence reads: CASSFFAGGSTDTQYF. CDR3 nucleotide sequence: TGTGCCAGCAGCTTTTTCGCGGGAGGGAGCACAGATACGCAGTATTTT. The chain combines TRBV7-2 with TRBJ2-3; 9 positions match TRBD2. The CDR3 has 16 amino acids. V gave up 3 bases and J gave up 0 bases; unmatched junction bases: 4. Germline CDR1 SGHTA, CDR2 FQGNSA.

This clonotype was seen ten or more times. The chain has TRBV3-1 and TRBJ2-7, with D possibly TRBD2 on 6 matching bases. This CDR3 comprises 15 residues. V was trimmed by 1 base and J by 0 bases, leaving 10 bases between them. Germline CDR1 reads LGHDT; CDR2 reads YNNKEL (reference sequence). CDR3 bases: TGTGCCAGCAGCCAAGGCGGGGCCCTCTCCTACGAGCAGTACTTC. Amino acids: CASSQGGALSYEQYF.

This clonotype was seen a single time. One base away lies a much larger clone, so this may be a sequencing read error. The chain uses TRBV19 and TRBJ2-7, with 7 bases matching TRBD1. V was clipped by 3 bases and J by 3 bases; unmatched bases: 5. This CDR3 spans 14 amino acids. Germline V gene data show CDR1 as LNHDA and CDR2 as SQIVND (reference sequence). For the CDR3, the DNA is TGTGCCAGTAGTATGGGGGACAGCCACTACGAGCAGTACTTC. Protein sequence: CASSMGDSHYEQYF.

Note on this clonotype: This may come from a read error, since a much larger clone is one base off. This chain connects TRBV5-6 to TRBJ2-7; 11 bases line up with TRBD2. Germline V gene sequence: CDR1 SGHDT, CDR2 YYEEEE. The CDR3 runs to 13 residues. V was pared by 6 bases and J by 4 bases, with 3 bases of the junction left unmatched. The CDR3 spells CASNGLAGYEQYF. The CDR3 DNA follows: TGTGCCAGCAACGGACTAGCGGGTTACGAGCAGTACTTC.

This clonotype was counted at least ten times. The gene calls are TRBV20-1 and TRBJ2-7; 10 bases align to TRBD2. This CDR3 is 14 amino acids long. V gave up 5 bases and J gave up 5 bases; unmatched junction bases: 9. Germline V gives CDR1 DFQATT, CDR2 SNEGSKA (reference sequence). The DNA for the CDR3 is TGCAGTGCTCAAGCGGGAGGGCCCCGGGACGAGCAGTACTTC. It translates to CSAQAGGPRDEQYF.

This clonotype was counted many times. This sequence joins TRBV10-3 and TRBJ2-5; weak D call: TRBD2 (6 bases). This CDR3 is 13 amino acids long. Germline CDR1 is ENHRY and CDR2 is SYGVKD. V lost 6 bases and J lost 0, with 8 bases in between. CDR3: CAIRGLNQETQYF. The CDR3 nucleotides are TGTGCCATCAGAGGACTAAACCAAGAGACCCAGTACTTC.

This clonotype was seen ten or more times. This sequence joins TRBV20-1 and TRBJ2-3; the match to TRBD2 covers 9 bases. V dropped 0 bases and J dropped 4; count of bases not matched to a gene: 20. CDR1 and CDR2 from the germline V gene are DFQATT and SNEGSKA (reference sequence). The length of the CDR3 is 20 residues. This CDR3 is CSARDLWLAGKGINPDTQYF. DNA of the CDR3: TGCAGTGCTAGAGATCTCTGGCTAGCGGGAAAGGGAATCAATCCAGATACGCAGTATTTT.

This clonotype occurred many times. The chain couples TRBV3-1 to TRBJ2-1; maybe TRBD2 (5 bases). Germline V gene lookup returns CDR1 LGHDT and CDR2 YNNKEL (reference sequence). CDR3 length: 15 amino acids. The V end lost 0 bases, the J end lost 6 bases, and 12 bases lay between the germline ends. The CDR3, as DNA: TGTGCCAGCAGCCAAGATGAGCTAGCAAGCAATGAGCAGTTCTTC. Its translation: CASSQDELASNEQFF.

This clonotype came up many times. V gene TRBV12-3 or TRBV12-4 combines with J gene TRBJ2-5, with D uncertain. V was pared by 6 bases and J by 4 bases, with 18 bases between. CDR3 length equals 15 residues. CDR3 protein: CASSPVASAIETQYF. CDR3 nucleotides: TGTGCCAGCAGCCCGGTGGCTTCGGCGATAGAGACCCAGTACTTC.

With regard to this clonotype: A single base separates this from a much larger clone, so it may be a read error. The chain couples TRBV3-2 to TRBJ2-3; TRBD2, the table's D call, was not compared with the DNA. TRBV3-2 is annotated as a pseudogene. CDR3 length: 18 residues. The CDR3 sequence is CASSQRQTSGGPQDTQYF. DNA of the CDR3: TGTGCCAGCAGCCAACGCCAGACTAGCGGGGGGCCCCAAGATACGCAGTATTTT.

There are many counts of this clonotype. This chain joins TRBV9 and TRBJ2-2, with TRBD1 identical over 7 bases. V lost 3 bases to trimming and J lost 6 bases; unmatched junction nucleotides: 2. The CDR3 contains 13 residues. In germline, CDR1 is SGDLS, CDR2 YYNGEE. CDR3 sequence reads: CASSEGTAGELFF. CDR3 DNA: TGTGCCAGCAGCGAGGGGACAGCCGGGGAGCTGTTTTTT.

The table lists this clonotype with many counts. The rearrangement links TRBV4-1 to TRBJ2-4, with D hard to call. Deletions cut 0 bases from V and 15 bases from J, with 15 bases between. The CDR3 contains 13 residues. Looked up from germline, CDR1 is MGHRA and CDR2 is YSYEKL. CDR3 DNA sequence: TGCGCCAGCAGCCAAGATGTCGTGGCGGTCTCGTACTTC. It yields the protein CASSQDVVAVSYF.

This clonotype has at least ten counts. The rearrangement links TRBV20-1 to TRBJ2-5; 12 bases match TRBD2. The germline V gene encodes CDR1 DFQATT and CDR2 SNEGSKA (reference sequence). V trimming: 2 bases; J trimming: 5 bases; junction bases outside the gene matches: 6. The CDR3 runs to 15 residues. The CDR3 sequence: CSARRGLAGTETQYF. The CDR3 DNA follows: TGCAGTGCTAGACGAGGACTAGCGGGAACGGAGACCCAGTACTTC.

In regard to this clonotype: A much larger clone sits a single nucleotide away, making a read error possible. The chain carries TRBV20-1 and TRBJ2-1; the match to TRBD1 covers 9 bases. Germline loops: CDR1 DFQATT, CDR2 SNEGSKA (reference sequence). J was trimmed by 12 bases and V by 6 bases; bases with no gene match: 15. CDR3 length equals 14 residues. The CDR3 is CSARGGQGLYGQFF. In DNA, the CDR3 is TGCAGTGCACGTGGGGGACAGGGTTTGTATGGGCAGTTCTTC.

This clonotype has only one observation. J is TRBJ2-7 and V is TRBV12-3 or TRBV12-4; 9 nucleotides match TRBD1. V was clipped by 5 bases and J by 4 bases; unmatched bases: 6. The CDR3 consists of 14 residues. The CDR3 loop reads CASSKDRGRYEQYF. The CDR3 coding sequence is TGTGCCAGCAGTAAGGACAGGGGTCGGTACGAGCAGTACTTC.

This clonotype was seen many times. The chain employs TRBV7-2 and TRBJ2-1; D remains unclear. V was shortened by 1 base and J by 4 bases, with 11 bases between the two germline ends. The CDR3 sequence is 15 residues long. From germline, CDR1 is SGHTA and CDR2 FQGNSA. CDR3 residues: CASSLVRYSYNEQFF. In DNA form, the CDR3 reads TGTGCCAGCAGCTTAGTGCGGTACTCTTACAATGAGCAGTTCTTC.

As for this clonotype: A much larger clone differs from this one at a single base, so this may be a read error. The conserved phenylalanine or tryptophan normally closing the CDR3 is absent here, so this likely arose from a read error. Here the CDR3 DNA reads TGCGCCAGCAGCCAACGGGACAGGGTATTAAGCACTGAAGCTTTCCTT. Translation gives CASSQRDRVLSTEAFL. The V call is TRBV4-1, the J call TRBJ1-1; 9 bases fit TRBD1. The CDR3 contains 16 residues. From germline, CDR1 is MGHRA and CDR2 YSYEKL. J gave up 4 bases and V 2 bases, and 8 bases lay outside the gene matches.